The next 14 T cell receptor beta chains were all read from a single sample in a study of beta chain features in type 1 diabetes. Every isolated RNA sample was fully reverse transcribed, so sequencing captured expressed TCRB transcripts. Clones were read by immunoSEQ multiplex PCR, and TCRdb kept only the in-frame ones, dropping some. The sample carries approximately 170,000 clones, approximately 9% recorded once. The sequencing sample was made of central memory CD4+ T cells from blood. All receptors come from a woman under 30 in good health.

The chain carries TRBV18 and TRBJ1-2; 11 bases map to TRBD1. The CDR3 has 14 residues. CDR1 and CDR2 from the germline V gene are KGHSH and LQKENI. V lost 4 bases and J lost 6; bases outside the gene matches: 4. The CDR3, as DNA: TGTGCCAGCTCACTGGGACAGGGGGTCGATGGCTACACCTTC. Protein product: CASSLGQGVDGYTF.

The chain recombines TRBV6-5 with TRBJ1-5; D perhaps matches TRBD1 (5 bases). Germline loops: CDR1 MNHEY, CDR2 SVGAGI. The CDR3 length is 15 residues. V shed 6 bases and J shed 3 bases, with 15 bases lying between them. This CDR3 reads CASRTGGSYNQPQHF. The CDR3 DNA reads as TGTGCCAGCAGAACCGGGGGGAGTTACAATCAGCCCCAGCATTTT.

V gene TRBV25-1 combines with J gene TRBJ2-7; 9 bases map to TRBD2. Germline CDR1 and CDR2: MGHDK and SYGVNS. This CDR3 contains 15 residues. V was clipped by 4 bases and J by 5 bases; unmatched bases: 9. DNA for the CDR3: TGTGCCAGCAGTGGGAAGGCGGGAGGGCGGAACGAGCAGTACTTC. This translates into CASSGKAGGRNEQYF.

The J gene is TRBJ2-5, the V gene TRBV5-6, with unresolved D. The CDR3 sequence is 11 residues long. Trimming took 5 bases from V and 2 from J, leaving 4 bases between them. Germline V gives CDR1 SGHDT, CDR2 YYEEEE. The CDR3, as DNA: TGTGCCAGCAGTTCTCAAGAGACCCAGTACTTC. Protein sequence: CASSSQETQYF.

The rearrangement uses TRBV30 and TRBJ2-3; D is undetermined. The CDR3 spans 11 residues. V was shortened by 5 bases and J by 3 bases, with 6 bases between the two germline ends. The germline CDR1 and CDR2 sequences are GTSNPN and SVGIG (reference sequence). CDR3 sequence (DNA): TGTGCCTGGGCGATGACAGATACGCAGTATTTT. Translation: CAWAMTDTQYF.

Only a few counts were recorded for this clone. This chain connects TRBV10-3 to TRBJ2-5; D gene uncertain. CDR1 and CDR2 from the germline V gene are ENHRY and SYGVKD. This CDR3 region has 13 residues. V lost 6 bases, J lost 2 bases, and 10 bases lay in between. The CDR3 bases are TGTGCCATCAGGGTGACGGAGCAAGAGACCCAGTACTTC. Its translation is CAIRVTEQETQYF.

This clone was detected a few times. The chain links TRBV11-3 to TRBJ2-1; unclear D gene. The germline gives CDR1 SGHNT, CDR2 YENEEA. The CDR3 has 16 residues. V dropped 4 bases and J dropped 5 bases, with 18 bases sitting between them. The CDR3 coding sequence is TGTGCCAGCAGCTCCCCCCGGAACGGAGTGAACAATGAGCAGTTCTTC. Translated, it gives CASSSPRNGVNNEQFF. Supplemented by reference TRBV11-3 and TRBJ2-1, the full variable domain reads EAGVVQSPRYKIIEKKQPVAFWCNPISGHNTLYWYLQNLGQGPELLIRYENEEAVDDSQLPKDRFSAERLKGVDSTLKIQPAELGDSAVYLCASSSPRNGVNNEQFFGPGTRLTVL.

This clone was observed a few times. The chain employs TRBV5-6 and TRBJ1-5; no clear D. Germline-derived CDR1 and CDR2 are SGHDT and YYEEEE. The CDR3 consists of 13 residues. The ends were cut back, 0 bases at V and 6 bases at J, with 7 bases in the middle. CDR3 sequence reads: CASSLGVGQPQHF. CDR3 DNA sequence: TGTGCCAGCAGCTTGGGTGTCGGTCAGCCCCAGCATTTT.

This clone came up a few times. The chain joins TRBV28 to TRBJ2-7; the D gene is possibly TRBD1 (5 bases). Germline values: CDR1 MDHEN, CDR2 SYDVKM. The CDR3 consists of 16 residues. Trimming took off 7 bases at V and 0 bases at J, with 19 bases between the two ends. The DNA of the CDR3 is TGTGCCAGCACCCCTTCGCAGGGTCAATACTCCTACGAGCAGTACTTC. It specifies CASTPSQGQYSYEQYF.

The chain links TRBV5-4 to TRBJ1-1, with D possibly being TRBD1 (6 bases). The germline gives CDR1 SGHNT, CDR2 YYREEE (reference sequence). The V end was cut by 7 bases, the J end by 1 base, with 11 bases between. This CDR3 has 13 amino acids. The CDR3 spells CASQAGENTEAFF. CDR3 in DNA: TGTGCCAGCCAGGCAGGGGAGAACACTGAAGCTTTCTTT.

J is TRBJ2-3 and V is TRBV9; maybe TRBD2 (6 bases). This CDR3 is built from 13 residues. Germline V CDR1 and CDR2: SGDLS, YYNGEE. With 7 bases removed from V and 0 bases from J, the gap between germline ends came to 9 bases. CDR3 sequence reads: CASASGSTDTQYF. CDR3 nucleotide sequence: TGTGCCAGCGCGAGCGGGAGCACAGATACGCAGTATTTT.

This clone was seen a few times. CDR3 loop: CASSLVLLQETQYF. In nucleotides, the CDR3 is TGTGCCAGCAGCTTAGTACTACTCCAAGAGACCCAGTACTTC. V usage is TRBV11-2 and J usage is TRBJ2-5, with D uncertain. Per germline, CDR1 SGHAT and CDR2 FQNNGV. Trimming shortened V by 1 base and J by 1 base, and 7 bases separated the two germline ends. The CDR3 has 14 amino acids.

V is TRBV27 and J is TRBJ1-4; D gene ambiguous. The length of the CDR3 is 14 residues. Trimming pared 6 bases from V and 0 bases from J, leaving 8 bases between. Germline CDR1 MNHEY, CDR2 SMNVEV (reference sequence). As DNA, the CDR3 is TGTGCCAGCAGCCAACTATCAACTAATGAAAAACTGTTTTTT. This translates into CASSQLSTNEKLFF.

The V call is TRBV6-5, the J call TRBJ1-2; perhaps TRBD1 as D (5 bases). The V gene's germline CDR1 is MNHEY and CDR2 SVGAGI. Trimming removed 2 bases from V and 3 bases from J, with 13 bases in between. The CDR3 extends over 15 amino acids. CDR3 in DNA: TGTGCCAGCAGTTACCGGGCGGGGGACGACTATGGCTACACCTTC. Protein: CASSYRAGDDYGYTF.